The sequence of this TCR beta chain was determined in a study of shared clonotypes between healthy human individuals. Profiled with immunoSEQ multiplex PCR; TCRdb holds only in-frame clones, not every one. The data show about 1 million clones, about 75% seen once. This CDR3 is built from 11 residues. Germline V gene sequence: CDR1 SGHNT, CDR2 YYREEE (reference sequence). V was clipped by 3 bases and J by 3 bases, with 4 bases between them. The sample comprised memory CD4+ T cells sorted from blood. The subset denotes: CD45RA-negative fraction. The chain uses TRBV5-4 and TRBJ2-7, with unresolved D. The TCR comes from a man in his late teens or twenties in good health. DNA of the CDR3: TGTGCCAGCAGCTCGCACTACGAGCAGTACTTC. Translation: CASSSHYEQYF.